This is a list of T cell receptor beta chains from one sample in a study of T cell changes during pregnancy in multiple sclerosis. The table came from immunoSEQ multiplex PCR; TCRdb's copy has only in-frame clones and leaves some out. This table has about 38,000 clones, 90% to 95% appearing once. The source material was CD8+ T cells from peripheral blood mononuclear cells, sampled in the third trimester of pregnancy. The receptors were gathered from a female donor with multiple sclerosis, enrolled in a pregnancy study. CDR3s include the opening cysteine and the closing phenylalanine or tryptophan. The order of the fields is D gene, V gene, J gene, clone size, CDR3 DNA, CDR3 protein. D genes are given only for firm matches. Clone size is not always given. Where it is, it says once, few, many or a class for expanded clones.

>TRBD1|TRBV5-1|TRBJ2-2|-
TGCGCCAGCAGCCAGTGGGGGACAGGTTTTAACACCGGGGAGCTGTTTTTT
CASSQWGTGFNTGELFF
>TRBD1|TRBV5-1|TRBJ1-2|-
TGCGCCAGCAGCCTGCCGGGACAGGGAAACTATGGCTACACCTTC
CASSLPGQGNYGYTF
>TRBD1|TRBV19|TRBJ2-1|-
TGTGCCAGTAGTAAGGGACAGGGTTCCTACAATGAGCAGTTCTTC
CASSKGQGSYNEQFF
>TRBD2|TRBV9|TRBJ2-7|-
TGTGCCAGCAGCGTAGGCGGGGAGCTAGCGGTCTACGAGCAGTACTTC
CASSVGGELAVYEQYF
>TRBD1|TRBV10-1|TRBJ2-2|-
TGCGCCAGCAGTCAGACAGGGGAAGGCGGGGAGCTGTTTTTT
CASSQTGEGGELFF
>TRBD1|TRBV7-8|TRBJ1-3|-
TGTGCCAGCAGCCAGACAGGGGCTGGAAACACCATATATTTT
CASSQTGAGNTIYF
>TRBD1|TRBV27|TRBJ2-1|-
TGTGCCAGCAACAGGGGGAGCTTGTGGTTCTTC
CASNRGSLWFF
>-|TRBV29-1|TRBJ1-1|once
TGCAGCGTTGAAGATTTGGTCGACAGCAGTGGGAACACTGAAGCTTTCTTT
CSVEDLVDSSGNTEAFF
>TRBD2|TRBV27|TRBJ2-7|-
TGTGCCAGCAGTCCACTAGCGGGGGGCTACGAGCAGTACTTC
CASSPLAGGYEQYF
>-|TRBV6-1|TRBJ2-7|-
TGTGCCAGCAGTGGGCCCGGGACCTACGAGCAGTACTTC
CASSGPGTYEQYF
>-|TRBV2|TRBJ1-6|-
TGTGCCAGCACTTCCCGGGGGAGTGATTCACCCCTCCACTTT
CASTSRGSDSPLHF
>-|TRBV15|TRBJ2-5|-
TGTGCCACCAGCAGCGGGACTCAAGAGACCCAGTACTTC
CATSSGTQETQYF
>-|TRBV4-1|TRBJ2-1|-
TGCGCCAGCAGCCAAGACGGGCTAGCTGTCAATGAGCAGTTCTTC
CASSQDGLAVNEQFF
>TRBD2|TRBV13|TRBJ2-2|once
TGTGCCAGCAGCTCTCTAGCGGGGGCGAACACCGGGGAGCTGTTTTTT
CASSSLAGANTGELFF
>TRBD1|TRBV30|TRBJ1-3|-
TGTGCCTGGGTAGGACCCCTCGGGACAGGGGGCTCTCAAGCTGGAAACACCATATATTTT
CAWVGPLGTGGSQAGNTIYF
>-|TRBV4-1|TRBJ1-2|once
TGCGCCAGCAGCCCCGAGACAGGAGCTAACTATGGCTACACCTTC
CASSPETGANYGYTF
>-|TRBV19|TRBJ2-7|once
TGTGCCAGCCTGGACAGCTCCTACGAGCAGTACTTC
CASLDSSYEQYF
>-|TRBV6-4|TRBJ1-4|-
TGTGCCAGCAGTGTGGTAGCCGGGGCTAATGAAAAACTGTTTTTT
CASSVVAGANEKLFF
>-|TRBV19|TRBJ1-6|-
TGTGCCAGTAGTATAGTATTTTCCAGTTTTTCACCCCTCCACTTT
CASSIVFSSFSPLHF
>-|TRBV6-4|TRBJ2-1|-
TGTGCCAGCAGTGACTCTCAGGGCGGCAATGAGCAGTTCTTC
CASSDSQGGNEQFF
>TRBD1|TRBV9|TRBJ1-4|-
TGTGCCAGCAGCTCAGCCCTCGGACAGGGGAGTGAAAAACTGTTTTTT
CASSSALGQGSEKLFF
>-|TRBV4-1|TRBJ1-1|-
TGCGCCAGCAGCCAAGCCAACAGGGTCGGAGGCACTGAAGCTTTCTTT
CASSQANRVGGTEAFF
>TRBD1|TRBV9|TRBJ1-4|-
TGTGCCAGCAGCGTAGGGGACAGACCTAATGAAAAACTGTTTTTT
CASSVGDRPNEKLFF
>-|TRBV29-1|TRBJ2-7|-
TGCAGCGTTAGTCCAGGAACAGCCTACGAGCAGTACTTC
CSVSPGTAYEQYF
>TRBD2|TRBV2|TRBJ2-1|-
TGTGCCAGCTGGGGCCCCAGCGCAGTGGGGGGGAATGAGCAGTTCTTC
CASWGPSAVGGNEQFF
>TRBD2|TRBV27|TRBJ2-5|-
TGTGCCAGCAGTATGACTAGCGGACAAGAGACCCAGTACTTC
CASSMTSGQETQYF
>TRBD2|TRBV2|TRBJ2-3|-
TGTGCCAGCAGTGAAGGTCAGCGGGGGTCCACAGATACGCAGTATTTT
CASSEGQRGSTDTQYF
>TRBD1|TRBV15|TRBJ1-4|-
TGTGCCACCAGCAGAGTTGCAGGGGGCGGTGAAAAACTGTTTTTT
CATSRVAGGGEKLFF
>TRBD1|TRBV6-6|TRBJ1-1|-
TGTGCCAGCAGTTACGGACAGGGGCTCACTGAAGCTTTCTTT
CASSYGQGLTEAFF
>-|TRBV19|TRBJ2-3|-
TGTGCCAGTAGTGCCGGGACAGATACGCAGTATTTT
CASSAGTDTQYF
>-|TRBV7-6|TRBJ1-5|-
TGTGCCAGCAGCTTAGCCCCCTACCCCTCCGGCAATCAGCCCCAGCATTTT
CASSLAPYPSGNQPQHF
>-|TRBV29-1|TRBJ1-2|-
TGCAGCGTTGAAGGGGCCACGGAAGCTAACTATGGCTACACCTTC
CSVEGATEANYGYTF
>-|TRBV5-6|TRBJ1-4|-
TGTGCCAGCAGTTACGACAGAAACCTAAGGCAGTTTTTT
CASSYDRNLRQFF
>TRBD1|TRBV9|TRBJ1-5|-
TGTGCCAGCAGCGGAGATGACAGGGGACAGCCCCAGCATTTT
CASSGDDRGQPQHF
>TRBD2|TRBV30|TRBJ2-7|-
TGTGCCTGGAGTGGGCTAGCGGGGGGGCCGAGAACCTACGAGCAGTACTTC
CAWSGLAGGPRTYEQYF
>TRBD2|TRBV5-6|TRBJ2-1|once
TGTGCCAGCAGCTTGGAACCTAGCGGGGTAAATGAGCAGTTCTTC
CASSLEPSGVNEQFF
>TRBD1|TRBV7-3|TRBJ2-2|-
TGTGCCAGCAGCTTCGACAGGGGAACCGGGGAGCTGTTTTTT
CASSFDRGTGELFF
>TRBD2|TRBV11-3|TRBJ2-2|-
TGTGCCAGCAGCACTACTAGCGGGGGGAGCCTTAACACCGGGGAGCTGTTTTTT
CASSTTSGGSLNTGELFF
>-|TRBV2|TRBJ2-7|-
TGTGCCAGCATCTACCTTTACGAGCAGTACTTC
CASIYLYEQYF
>TRBD2|TRBV5-6|TRBJ2-3|-
TGTGCCAGCGTCTACACGGGACTAGAGACAGATACGCAGTATTTT
CASVYTGLETDTQYF
>-|TRBV2|TRBJ1-1|once
TGTGCCAGCGGGACATCGGCTAACCTAACGAACACTGAAGCTTTCTTT
CASGTSANLTNTEAFF
>TRBD2|TRBV9|TRBJ2-3|-
TGTGCCAGCAGCTCTAGCGGGGCCGCCGTGGATACGCAGTATTTT
CASSSSGAAVDTQYF
>-|TRBV5-6|TRBJ2-3|-
TGTGCCAGCAGCTTTAACGGGGGTATGGATACGCAGTATTTT
CASSFNGGMDTQYF
>-|TRBV6-1|TRBJ2-1|-
TGTGCCAGCAGTGGAGGACTTAGTAATGAGCAGTTCTTC
CASSGGLSNEQFF
>-|TRBV5-6|TRBJ1-2|-
TGTGCCAGCAGCTTGGACACTGCAGGGTTCTATGGCTACACCTTC
CASSLDTAGFYGYTF
>-|TRBV6-6|TRBJ2-2|-
TGTGCCAGCAGTTCTTGGGGGCTCGCCGGGGAGCTGTTTTTT
CASSSWGLAGELFF
>-|TRBV19|TRBJ1-1|-
TGTGCCACCAAGGGAGTGGGGGGCACTGAAGCTTTCTTT
CATKGVGGTEAFF
>TRBD2|TRBV9|TRBJ2-5|-
TGTGCCAGCAGCTCCCCCGCTGGGCCTATAGCGGGGTTTCGGGAGACCCAGTACTTC
CASSSPAGPIAGFRETQYF
>-|TRBV15|TRBJ2-5|-
TGTGCCACCAGCAGAGATCAGGGGATTGGGGAGACCCAGTACTTC
CATSRDQGIGETQYF
>TRBD1|TRBV14|TRBJ2-7|-
TGTGCCAGCGGGGACAGCTCCTACGAGCAGTACTTC
CASGDSSYEQYF
>-|TRBV19|TRBJ1-3|-
TGTGCCAGTACCTTGGGGCCTGGAAACACCATATATTTT
CASTLGPGNTIYF
>-|TRBV7-3|TRBJ2-1|-
TGTGCCAGCAGCCTGCGGAAGTACAATGAGCAGTTCTTC
CASSLRKYNEQFF
>-|TRBV27|TRBJ2-7|-
TGTGCCAGCAGTTTGTCACAGGGACGCTCCTACGAGCAGTACTTC
CASSLSQGRSYEQYF
>-|TRBV5-6|TRBJ1-1|-
TGTGCCAGCAGCCCAACACAGGGAACTGAAGCTTTCTTT
CASSPTQGTEAFF
>-|TRBV11-2|TRBJ2-7|-
TGTGCCAGCAGCCGCCGGGACACCTACTACGAGCAGTACTTC
CASSRRDTYYEQYF
>TRBD1|TRBV7-6|TRBJ2-7|-
TGTGCCAGCAGCTTAGCGGGACAGGGGTTCGAGCAGTACTTC
CASSLAGQGFEQYF
>TRBD1|TRBV6-5|TRBJ1-2|-
TGTGCCAGCAGATCGGACAGGGATGCCTATGGCTACACCTTC
CASRSDRDAYGYTF
>-|TRBV5-6|TRBJ2-1|-
TGTGCCAGCAGCTTGGCAGGGTCGGAGCAGTTCTTC
CASSLAGSEQFF
>-|TRBV5-1|TRBJ2-1|-
TGCGCCAGCGCGACGGGGCAGGGGAGGGATGAGCAGTTCTTC
CASATGQGRDEQFF
>-|TRBV27|TRBJ2-7|-
TGTGCCAGCTCGGAGCGCGGCTCCTACGAGCAGTACTTC
CASSERGSYEQYF